Listed here are 29 T cell receptor beta chains from one sample, sequenced in a study of shared clonotypes between healthy human individuals. Clones were read by immunoSEQ multiplex PCR, and TCRdb kept only the in-frame ones, dropping some. The data contain around 2,000,000 clones, more than 85% of them singletons. CD45RO-negative, CCR7-selected cells formed the naive CD8 fraction, which excluded terminally differentiated effector memory CD45RA+ cells. Source material: naive CD8+ T cells from PBMCs. These receptors all stem from a man between 18 and 35 years old in good health. Some clones in this sample may be carry-over from other donors' samples.

The chain joins TRBV5-1 to TRBJ2-7; 9 bases match TRBD2. The CDR3 runs to 17 residues. J lost 6 bases, V lost 3 bases, and 16 bases had no gene match. Per germline, CDR1 SGHRS and CDR2 YFSETQ. The CDR3, as DNA: TGCGCCAGCAGCTCCGACAGGGTCGGTAGCGGGAGTCGCGAGCAGTACTTC. Encoded protein: CASSSDRVGSGSREQYF.

The J gene is TRBJ2-5, the V gene TRBV7-8; TRBD1 agrees at 9 bases. Trimming cost V 5 bases and J 5 bases; bases outside gene matches: 3. There are 13 residues in the CDR3. Germline-derived CDR1 and CDR2 are SGHVS and FQNEAQ. CDR3: CASSRGQGETQYF. CDR3 nucleotide sequence: TGTGCCAGCAGCCGAGGACAGGGGGAGACCCAGTACTTC.

This chain joins TRBV4-1 and TRBJ1-1, with D possibly being TRBD1 (5 bases). Per the germline V gene, CDR1 is MGHRA and CDR2 is YSYEKL. The CDR3 is 14 residues long. Trimming pared 2 bases from V and 1 base from J, leaving 8 bases between. This chain's CDR3 is CASSQHTGNTEAFF. CDR3 DNA sequence: TGCGCCAGCAGCCAACACACAGGGAACACTGAAGCTTTCTTT.

The rearrangement links TRBV18 to TRBJ2-5, with 11 bases aligning to TRBD2. V dropped 3 bases and J dropped 2; count of bases not matched to a gene: 2. CDR3 length: 15 residues. Germline loops: CDR1 KGHSH, CDR2 LQKENI. The CDR3 spells CASSPRLAGQETQYF. The CDR3 region has the DNA TGTGCCAGCTCACCGAGACTAGCGGGACAAGAGACCCAGTACTTC.

Comment on this clone: One end of the junction is discordant with germline, which a read error may explain. The rearrangement links TRBV6-1 to TRBJ2-7; 8 bases line up with TRBD2. CDR1 MNHNS and CDR2 SASEGT come from the germline V gene. This CDR3 has 16 amino acids. CDR3 sequence reads: CASREDTSGLTYEQYF. CDR3 sequence (DNA): TGTGCCAGCAGGGAAGATACTAGCGGACTAACCTACGAGCAGTACTTC.

The V call is TRBV6-1, the J call TRBJ2-1, with D tentatively TRBD1 or TRBD2 (5 bases each). V was shortened by 10 bases and J by 8 bases, with 18 bases between the two germline ends. The CDR3 has 13 amino acids. The germline V gene has CDR1 MNHNS and CDR2 SASEGT. For the CDR3, the DNA is TGTGCCACCAAGCTGGGGACGTGGGATGAGCAGTTCTTC. Translating it yields CATKLGTWDEQFF.

The chain combines TRBV4-1 with TRBJ2-7; D remains ambiguous. CDR1 is MGHRA, CDR2 YSYEKL, per germline. The CDR3 runs to 14 residues. Between the trimmed V and J ends, which lost 1 base and 3 bases, there was a span of 10 bases. The CDR3 sequence: CASSQAPENYEQYF. The CDR3 nucleotides read TGCGCCAGCAGCCAAGCTCCAGAAAACTACGAGCAGTACTTC.

The V gene is TRBV5-5, the J gene TRBJ1-1; no clear D. The CDR3 runs 15 residues. V was trimmed by 0 bases and J by 0 bases, leaving 9 bases between them. Germline CDR1 and CDR2: SGHKS and YYEKEE (reference sequence). The CDR3 sequence: CASSLAADMNTEAFF. As DNA, the CDR3 is TGTGCCAGCAGCTTGGCTGCAGATATGAACACTGAAGCTTTCTTT.

J is TRBJ2-3 and V is TRBV28; 8 nucleotides align to TRBD2. Germline V gives CDR1 MDHEN, CDR2 SYDVKM. The length of the CDR3 is 16 residues. J lost 0 bases, V lost 1 base, and 3 bases had no gene match. CDR3 DNA sequence: TGTGCCAGCAGTTTATTAGCGGGGATTAGCACAGATACGCAGTATTTT. Translated, it gives CASSLLAGISTDTQYF.

The genes are TRBV13 and TRBJ2-7, with TRBD1 identical over 12 bases. The germline CDR1 and CDR2 sequences are PRHDT and FYEKMQ (reference sequence). The CDR3 runs to 14 residues. The junction had 3 bases not matched to a gene; V was cut back by 5 bases and J by 4 bases. CDR3 sequence: CASSTGQGAYEQYF. CDR3 bases: TGTGCCAGCAGCACGGGACAGGGGGCTTACGAGCAGTACTTC.

The V gene is TRBV15, the J gene TRBJ2-3, with TRBD2 matching 12 bases. With V trimmed by 3 bases and J by 3 bases, 4 bases remained unmatched. Germline V gene data show CDR1 as LNHNV and CDR2 as YYDKDF (reference sequence). The CDR3 is 16 amino acids. Here the CDR3 DNA reads TGTGCCACCAGCAGCGGACTAGCGGGAAATACAGATACGCAGTATTTT. It yields the protein CATSSGLAGNTDTQYF.

The rearrangement links TRBV4-1 to TRBJ2-7, with D possibly TRBD1 on 5 matching bases. This CDR3 comprises 14 residues. CDR1 and CDR2 from the germline V gene are MGHRA and YSYEKL. V was shortened by 3 bases and J by 4 bases, with 13 bases between the two germline ends. The chain's CDR3 is CASSHYSGMYEQYF. The CDR3 bases are TGCGCCAGCAGCCATTACTCAGGGATGTACGAGCAGTACTTC.

The chain is built from TRBV7-9 and TRBJ1-5; no clear D. The V end lost 5 bases, the J end lost 0 bases, and 11 bases lay between the germline ends. The CDR3 contains 15 residues. The germline V gene has CDR1 SEHNR and CDR2 FQNEAQ (reference sequence). CDR3 sequence: CASSQEQYSNQPQHF. The CDR3 bases are TGTGCCAGCAGCCAGGAACAGTATAGCAATCAGCCCCAGCATTTT.

V and J are TRBV25-1 and TRBJ2-3; D gene unclear. The CDR3 runs to 12 residues. Trimming shortened V by 2 bases and J by 2 bases, and 2 bases separated the two germline ends. Germline V gene sequence: CDR1 MGHDK, CDR2 SYGVNS. CDR3 protein: CASSEHTDTQYF. The CDR3 coding sequence is TGTGCCAGCAGTGAACACACAGATACGCAGTATTTT.

With respect to this clone: Other nucleotide sequences in the sample specify the same CDR3. The chain combines TRBV27 with TRBJ2-7, with D unresolved. Germline CDR1 and CDR2: MNHEY and SMNVEV (reference sequence). The V end lost 0 bases, the J end lost 4 bases, and 10 bases lay between the germline ends. This CDR3 contains 14 residues. CDR3 sequence: CASSLSVGGYEQYF. CDR3 nucleotide sequence: TGTGCCAGCAGTTTATCTGTGGGTGGGTACGAGCAGTACTTC.

V usage is TRBV5-6 and J usage is TRBJ2-5, with 11 bases identical to TRBD2. V was pared by 0 bases and J by 3 bases, with 4 bases of the junction left unmatched. Germline CDR1 SGHDT, CDR2 YYEEEE. This CDR3 has 16 amino acids. CDR3: CASSLGLAGREETQYF. The CDR3 nucleotides are TGTGCCAGCAGCTTGGGACTAGCGGGGAGAGAAGAGACCCAGTACTTC.

The rearrangement links TRBV4-1 to TRBJ2-7, with TRBD1 matching 11 bases. CDR1 is MGHRA, CDR2 YSYEKL, per germline. J gave up 3 bases and V 0 bases, and 4 bases lay outside the gene matches. The CDR3 runs 16 residues. This CDR3 reads CASSQDPGQGVYEQYF. The CDR3 DNA follows: TGCGCCAGCAGCCAAGACCCGGGACAGGGGGTCTACGAGCAGTACTTC.

This clone appeared a single time. Other DNA sequences within the sample encode an identical CDR3. The CDR3 protein is CASSHGQPQHF. In nucleotides, the CDR3 is TGTGCCAGTAGTCATGGTCAGCCCCAGCATTTT. The J gene is TRBJ1-5, the V gene TRBV19; no definite D call. Germline V gene data show CDR1 as LNHDA and CDR2 as SQIVND (reference sequence). The CDR3 has 11 amino acids. V gave up 5 bases and J gave up 6 bases, with 5 bases separating them. The full variable domain, with the rest looked up from reference TRBV19 and TRBJ1-5, is DGGITQSPKYLFRKEGQNVTLSCEQNLNHDAMYWYRQDPGQGLRLIYYSQIVNDFQKGDIAEGYSVSREKKESFPLTVTSAQKNPTAFYLCASSHGQPQHFGDGTRLSIL.

The rearrangement links TRBV5-4 to TRBJ2-7, with 7 nucleotides matching TRBD1. CDR3 size: 13 residues. Germline lookup yields CDR1 SGHNT and CDR2 YYREEE (reference sequence). The V and J ends lost 2 bases and 7 bases, in that order; junction bases with no gene match: 6. This chain's CDR3 is CASSFDRAWEQYF. The CDR3 DNA sequence: TGTGCCAGCAGCTTCGACAGGGCTTGGGAGCAGTACTTC.

V usage is TRBV7-6 and J usage is TRBJ1-5, with TRBD1 identical over 9 bases. With V trimmed by 3 bases and J by 5 bases, 2 bases remained unmatched. CDR3 length: 14 amino acids. Germline V CDR1 and CDR2: SGHVS, FNYEAQ. CDR3 protein: CASSLGQGHQPQHF. The CDR3 nucleotides are TGTGCCAGCAGCTTGGGACAGGGACATCAGCCCCAGCATTTT.

The chain employs TRBV5-1 and TRBJ2-7, with D possibly TRBD1 on 5 matching bases. This CDR3 has 11 residues. Germline CDR1 is SGHRS and CDR2 is YFSETQ. The V and J ends lost 2 bases and 7 bases respectively, with 7 bases between them. CDR3 residues: CASSFGAEQYF. The DNA of the CDR3 is TGCGCCAGCAGCTTTGGGGCGGAGCAGTACTTC.

The chain is built from TRBV7-9 and TRBJ2-1, with 7 bases matching TRBD1. The trim removed 6 bases at V and 6 bases at J, leaving 11 bases unmatched. CDR3 length equals 15 residues. CDR1 and CDR2 (germline): SEHNR, FQNEAQ (reference sequence). CDR3 sequence (DNA): TGTGCCAGCAGTCCAGGGGGTAGAGGGTCCAATGAGCAGTTCTTC. As protein: CASSPGGRGSNEQFF.

The V gene is TRBV7-9, the J gene TRBJ2-7, with D maybe TRBD1 (6 bases). The ends were cut back, 0 bases at V and 2 bases at J, with 11 bases in the middle. The CDR3 loop spans 15 amino acids. The V gene's germline CDR1 is SEHNR and CDR2 FQNEAQ (reference sequence). DNA of the CDR3: TGTGCCAGCAGCTTAGCGACAGGCGGACCCTACGAGCAGTACTTC. This sequence encodes CASSLATGGPYEQYF.

J is TRBJ2-6 and V is TRBV7-9; D possibly corresponds to TRBD1 (6 bases). V was shortened by 5 bases and J by 3 bases, with 11 bases between the two germline ends. Germline-derived CDR1 and CDR2 are SEHNR and FQNEAQ (reference sequence). The CDR3 consists of 15 residues. CDR3 residues: CASSPPRGGANVLTF. CDR3 nucleotide sequence: TGTGCCAGCAGCCCCCCCAGGGGTGGGGCCAACGTCCTGACTTTC.

The V call is TRBV30, the J call TRBJ2-2; 8 positions match TRBD2. The trim removed 8 bases at V and 5 bases at J, leaving 10 bases unmatched. The CDR3 length is 14 residues. Germline loops: CDR1 GTSNPN, CDR2 SVGIG (reference sequence). The CDR3 reads CAGWVAGMTGELFF. CDR3 DNA sequence: TGTGCCGGTTGGGTAGCGGGAATGACCGGGGAGCTGTTTTTT.

The CDR3 loop is CASSRGQYSNEQFF. The CDR3 bases are TGTGCCAGCAGCCGGGGACAGTACAGCAATGAGCAGTTCTTC. The genes are TRBV4-2 and TRBJ2-1; 7 bases align to TRBD1. CDR3 length: 14 amino acids. J was trimmed by 6 bases and V by 4 bases; bases with no gene match: 6. Germline CDR1 and CDR2: LGHNA and YNFKEQ.

The DNA for the CDR3 is TGTGCCAGCAGGCAACTAGTTCAAGAGACCCAGTACTTC. Its translation is CASRQLVQETQYF. The gene calls are TRBV2 and TRBJ2-5, with D possibly being TRBD2 (5 bases). The CDR3 consists of 13 residues. V lost 6 bases and J lost 2, with 10 bases in between. CDR1 SNHLY and CDR2 FYNNEI come from the germline V gene.

The chain uses TRBV7-9 and TRBJ2-1, with TRBD2 matching 7 bases. There are 13 residues in the CDR3. The V gene's germline CDR1 is SEHNR and CDR2 FQNEAQ (reference sequence). CDR3 DNA: TGTGGATACGGCGGGAGTAAGGTCAATGAGCAGTTCTTC. This gives the protein CGYGGSKVNEQFF.

V usage is TRBV6-5 and J usage is TRBJ2-7, with D possibly TRBD1 on 5 matching bases. Trimming removed 5 bases from V and 1 base from J, with 15 bases in between. Germline V gene sequence: CDR1 MNHEY, CDR2 SVGAGI. The CDR3 is 15 residues long. In nucleotides, the CDR3 is TGTGCCAGCAGTGCGACGACAGACCCGTCCTACGAGCAGTACTTC. As protein: CASSATTDPSYEQYF.